This T cell receptor (beta chain) was found in a study of T cells in Graves' hyperthyroidism and ophthalmopathy. For Graves' hyperthyroidism to be stable, ophthalmopathy could not progress within 18 months. The CDR3 loop spans 14 amino acids. Germline V gene data show CDR1 as LGHNA and CDR2 as YSLEER. V was shortened by 1 base and J by 3 bases, with 9 bases between the two germline ends. RNA transcripts provided the source from which TCR beta CDR3 regions were amplified. A set of HTBI primers served as the primers for a first-round RT-PCR of the TCR CDR3. TCRdb fed the multiplex PCR reads into MiXCR, producing one record per CDR3 protein. The sample lists nearly 750,000 distinct CDR3 sequences, roughly 32% occurring once.

The sequence was obtained from a woman aged 35 to 49 with Graves' hyperthyroidism. This chain connects TRBV4-3 to TRBJ1-1; D is uncertain. The sample consisted of blood. CDR3 bases: TGCGCCAGCAGCCAAGTTGGGGTCCACACTGAAGCTTTCTTT. Translation: CASSQVGVHTEAFF.